The TCR beta chain under discussion was sequenced for a study of vaccination and CD4 T cells after COVID-19. Sample treatment: approximately 9-day PBMC culture with coronavirus spike peptide pools or control peptides (ViraFEST assay). The sample holds a few counts of this clonotype. Its specificity is not known. Sequenced with the Oncomine TCR Beta short-read assay was DNA taken from cultured CD4+ T cells. TCRdb itself ran the PCR reads through MiXCR, one entry per CDR3 protein. Among approximately 3,600 distinct CDR3 sequences, about 18% were seen once, and the ten largest hold around 21%. CDR1 and CDR2 (germline): SGHTA, FQGNSA. The CDR3 has 16 residues. V was cut by 5 bases and J by 4 bases, with 20 bases left in between.

This TCR came from a human donor who had recovered from COVID-19. The chain joins TRBV7-2 to TRBJ1-2; D may be TRBD1 (5 bases). Sequencing input: CD4+ T cells from blood, cultured in vitro. The DNA for the CDR3 is TGTGCCAGCAGCGCACACCCCGATGGAAGGGGCTATGGCTACACCTTC. This encodes CASSAHPDGRGYGYTF.